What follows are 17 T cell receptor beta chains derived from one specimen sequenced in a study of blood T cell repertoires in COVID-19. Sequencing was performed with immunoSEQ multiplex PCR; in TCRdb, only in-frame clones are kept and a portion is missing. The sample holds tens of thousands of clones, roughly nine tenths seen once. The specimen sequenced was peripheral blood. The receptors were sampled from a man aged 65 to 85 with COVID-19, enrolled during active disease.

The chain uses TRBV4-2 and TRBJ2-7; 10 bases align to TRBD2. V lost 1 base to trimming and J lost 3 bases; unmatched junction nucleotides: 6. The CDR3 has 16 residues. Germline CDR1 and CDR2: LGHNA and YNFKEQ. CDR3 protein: CASSQVLAGSHYEQYF. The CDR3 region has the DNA TGTGCCAGCAGCCAAGTACTAGCGGGGTCCCACTACGAGCAGTACTTC.

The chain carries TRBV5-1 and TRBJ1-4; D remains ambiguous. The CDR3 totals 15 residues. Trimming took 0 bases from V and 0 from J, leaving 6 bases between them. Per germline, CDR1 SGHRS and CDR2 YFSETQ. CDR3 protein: CASSLGSATNEKLFF. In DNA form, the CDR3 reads TGCGCCAGCAGCTTGGGGTCAGCAACTAATGAAAAACTGTTTTTT.

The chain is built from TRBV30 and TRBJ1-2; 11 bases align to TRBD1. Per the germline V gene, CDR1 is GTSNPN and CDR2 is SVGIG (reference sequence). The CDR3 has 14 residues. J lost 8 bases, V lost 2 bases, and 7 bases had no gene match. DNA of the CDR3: TGTGCCTGGAGTAGTTCCGGGACAGGGGGAGGCTACACCTTC. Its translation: CAWSSSGTGGGYTF.

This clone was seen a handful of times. The CDR3 region has the DNA TGCGCCAGCAGTGACCCGGGACAGGGGATCTACGAGCAGTACTTC. Translating gives CASSDPGQGIYEQYF. This chain links TRBV10-1 with TRBJ2-7; TRBD1 matches 10 bases. Looked up from germline, CDR1 is WNHNN and CDR2 is SYGVQD (reference sequence). V lost 3 bases to trimming and J lost 3 bases; unmatched junction nucleotides: 5. CDR3 size: 15 residues.

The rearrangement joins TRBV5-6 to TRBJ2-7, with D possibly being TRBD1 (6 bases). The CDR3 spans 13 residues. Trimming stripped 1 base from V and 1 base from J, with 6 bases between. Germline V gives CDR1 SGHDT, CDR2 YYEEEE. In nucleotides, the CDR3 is TGTGCCAGCAGCTTGCAGGGGTCCTACGAGCAGTACTTC. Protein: CASSLQGSYEQYF. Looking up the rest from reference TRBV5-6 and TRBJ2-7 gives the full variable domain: DAGVTQSPTHLIKTRGQQVTLRCSPKSGHDTVSWYQQALGQGPQFIFQYYEEEERQRGNFPDRFSGHQFPNYSSELNVNALLLGDSALYLCASSLQGSYEQYFGPGTRLTVT.

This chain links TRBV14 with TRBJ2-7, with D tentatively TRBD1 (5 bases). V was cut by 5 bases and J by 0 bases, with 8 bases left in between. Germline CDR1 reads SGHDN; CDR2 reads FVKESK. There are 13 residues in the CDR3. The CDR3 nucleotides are TGTGCCAGCAGCTCGGACAACTCCTACGAGCAGTACTTC. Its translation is CASSSDNSYEQYF.

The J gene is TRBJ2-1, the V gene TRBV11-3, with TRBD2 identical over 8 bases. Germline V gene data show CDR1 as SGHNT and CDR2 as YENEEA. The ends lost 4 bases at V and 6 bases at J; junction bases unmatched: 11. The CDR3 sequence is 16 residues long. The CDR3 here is CASSSRGGNRFNEQFF. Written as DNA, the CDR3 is TGTGCCAGCAGCTCTCGCGGGGGGAATCGATTCAATGAGCAGTTCTTC.

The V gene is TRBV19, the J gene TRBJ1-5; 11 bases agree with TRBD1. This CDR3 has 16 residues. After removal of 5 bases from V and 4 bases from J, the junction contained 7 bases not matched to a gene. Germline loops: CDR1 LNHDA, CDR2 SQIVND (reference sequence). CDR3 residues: CASSVFGQGANQPQHF. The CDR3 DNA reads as TGTGCCAGTAGTGTTTTCGGACAGGGGGCTAATCAGCCCCAGCATTTT.

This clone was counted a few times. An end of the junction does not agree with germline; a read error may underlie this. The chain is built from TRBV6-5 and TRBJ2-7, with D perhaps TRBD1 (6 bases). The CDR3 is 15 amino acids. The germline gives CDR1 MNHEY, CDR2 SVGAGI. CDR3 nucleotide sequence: TGTGCCAGTAGTTTACAGGGCGTCCCTTTCTACGAGCAGTACTTC. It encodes CASSLQGVPFYEQYF.

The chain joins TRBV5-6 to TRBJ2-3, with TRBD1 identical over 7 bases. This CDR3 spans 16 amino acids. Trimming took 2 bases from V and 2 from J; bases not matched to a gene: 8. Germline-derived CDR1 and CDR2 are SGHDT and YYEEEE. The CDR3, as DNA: TGTGCCAGCAGCTTCCAGACAGGGCGCTTCACAGATACGCAGTATTTT. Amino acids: CASSFQTGRFTDTQYF.

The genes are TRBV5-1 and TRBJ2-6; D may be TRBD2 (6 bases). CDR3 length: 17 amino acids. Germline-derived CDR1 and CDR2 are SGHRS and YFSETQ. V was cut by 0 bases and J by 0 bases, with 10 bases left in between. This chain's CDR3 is CASSLAMTSSGANVLTF. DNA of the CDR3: TGCGCCAGCAGCTTGGCAATGACTAGCTCTGGGGCCAACGTCCTGACTTTC.

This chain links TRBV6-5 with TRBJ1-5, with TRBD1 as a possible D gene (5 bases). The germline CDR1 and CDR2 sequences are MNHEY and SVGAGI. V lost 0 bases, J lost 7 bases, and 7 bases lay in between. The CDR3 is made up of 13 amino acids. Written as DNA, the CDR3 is TGTGCCAGCAGTTACTCGGGGCAGCAGCCCCAGCATTTT. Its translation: CASSYSGQQPQHF.

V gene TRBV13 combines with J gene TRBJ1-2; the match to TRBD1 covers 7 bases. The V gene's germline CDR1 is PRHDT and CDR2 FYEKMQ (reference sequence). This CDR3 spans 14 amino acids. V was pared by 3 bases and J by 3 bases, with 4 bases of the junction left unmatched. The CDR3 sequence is CASSLTGTHYGYTF. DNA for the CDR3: TGTGCCAGCAGCTTGACAGGGACTCACTATGGCTACACCTTC.

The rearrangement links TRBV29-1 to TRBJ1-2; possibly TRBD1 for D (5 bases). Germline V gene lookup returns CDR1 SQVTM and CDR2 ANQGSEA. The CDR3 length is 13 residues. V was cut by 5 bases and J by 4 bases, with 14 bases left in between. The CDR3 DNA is TGCAGCGTTAGAAGCCCGGGACTCTATGGCTACACCTTC. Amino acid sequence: CSVRSPGLYGYTF.

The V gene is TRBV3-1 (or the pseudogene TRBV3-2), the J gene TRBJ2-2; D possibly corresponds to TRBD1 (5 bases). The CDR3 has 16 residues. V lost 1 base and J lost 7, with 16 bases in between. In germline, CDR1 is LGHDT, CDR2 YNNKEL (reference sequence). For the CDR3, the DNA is TGTGCCAGCAGCCAAGGGGTCAGGGTAATAGGCGGGGAGCTGTTTTTT. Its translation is CASSQGVRVIGGELFF.

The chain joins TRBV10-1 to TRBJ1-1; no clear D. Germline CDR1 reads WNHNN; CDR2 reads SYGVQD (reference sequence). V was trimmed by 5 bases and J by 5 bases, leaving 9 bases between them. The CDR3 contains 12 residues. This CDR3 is CASSRQGTEAFF. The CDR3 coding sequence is TGCGCCAGCAGTCGACAAGGAACTGAAGCTTTCTTT.

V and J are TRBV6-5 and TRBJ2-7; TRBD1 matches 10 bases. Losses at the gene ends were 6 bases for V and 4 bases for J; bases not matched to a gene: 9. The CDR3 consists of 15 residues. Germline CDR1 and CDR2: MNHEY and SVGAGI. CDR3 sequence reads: CASRPRGQGMYEQYF. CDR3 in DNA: TGTGCCAGCAGGCCCCGGGGACAGGGGATGTACGAGCAGTACTTC.